A selection of T cell receptor beta chains follows, all from one sample in a study of T cells after yellow fever vaccination. TCRdb re-derived calls from the 5' RACE reads in MiXCR, one entry per CDR3 protein. In the table there are about 300,000 distinct CDR3 sequences, around 10% of which are singletons. Source: CD4+ T cells sorted from PBMCs, taken 5 days after the yellow fever booster vaccination. The receptors here all came from a man aged 18-30 years who received the YFV17D yellow fever vaccine. Each CDR3 is given with its conserved first and last residue. A D gene is named only where the DNA matches it firmly. A clone size is listed for some rows: how often the clone was seen (once, few, many), or a class if it is expanded.

d_call: NA
clone_size: few
cdr3_length: 12
v_call: TRBV7-9
j_call: TRBJ2-3
cdr3_aa: CASSYVGDTQYF
cdr3_nt: TGTGCCAGCAGCTATGTAGGGGATACGCAGTATTTT

d_call: NA
clone_size: few
cdr3_length: 13
v_call: TRBV7-2
j_call: TRBJ2-2
cdr3_aa: CASSSLVAGELFF
cdr3_nt: TGTGCCAGCAGCTCTCTAGTAGCCGGGGAGCTGTTTTTT

d_call: NA
clone_size: NA
cdr3_length: 16
v_call: TRBV5-1
j_call: TRBJ2-2
cdr3_aa: CASSLSGYSNTGELFF
cdr3_nt: TGCGCCAGCAGCTTGAGCGGCTACTCTAACACCGGGGAGCTGTTTTTT

d_call: NA
clone_size: NA
cdr3_length: 15
v_call: TRBV6-2/TRBV6-3
j_call: TRBJ1-5
cdr3_aa: CASSYSGSRNQPQHF
cdr3_nt: TGTGCCAGCAGTTATTCGGGGTCTCGCAATCAGCCCCAGCATTTT

d_call: NA
clone_size: few
cdr3_length: 15
v_call: TRBV12-3/TRBV12-4
j_call: TRBJ1-3
cdr3_aa: CASSPSTLVRDTIYF
cdr3_nt: TGTGCCAGCAGTCCCTCGACCTTAGTAAGGGACACCATATATTTT

d_call: NA
clone_size: NA
cdr3_length: 18
v_call: TRBV20-1
j_call: TRBJ2-4
cdr3_aa: CSATTPLGGTLAKNIQYF
cdr3_nt: TGCAGTGCTACCACCCCTTTAGGGGGGACTCTAGCCAAAAACATTCAGTACTTC

d_call: TRBD2
clone_size: few
cdr3_length: 14
v_call: TRBV12-3/TRBV12-4
j_call: TRBJ2-3
cdr3_aa: CASSPRDYGDTQYF
cdr3_nt: TGTGCCAGCAGTCCCCGGGACTATGGAGATACGCAGTATTTT

d_call: NA
clone_size: NA
cdr3_length: 15
v_call: TRBV18
j_call: TRBJ1-2
cdr3_aa: CASSPTGESNYGYTF
cdr3_nt: TGTGCCAGCTCACCAACGGGGGAATCTAACTATGGCTACACCTTC

d_call: NA
clone_size: NA
cdr3_length: 14
v_call: TRBV24-1
j_call: TRBJ1-4
cdr3_aa: CATSTPRDNEKLFF
cdr3_nt: TGTGCCACCAGTACGCCCCGGGACAATGAAAAACTGTTTTTT

d_call: NA
clone_size: few
cdr3_length: 12
v_call: TRBV28
j_call: TRBJ1-6
cdr3_aa: CASSLSVSPLHF
cdr3_nt: TGTGCCAGCAGTTTATCGGTATCTCCCCTCCACTTT

d_call: NA
clone_size: NA
cdr3_length: 15
v_call: TRBV10-1
j_call: TRBJ2-1
cdr3_aa: CASSEQPGGRNEQFF
cdr3_nt: TGCGCCAGCAGTGAGCAACCCGGGGGGCGCAATGAGCAGTTCTTC

d_call: TRBD1
clone_size: NA
cdr3_length: 17
v_call: TRBV5-1
j_call: TRBJ2-6
cdr3_aa: CASSFIGDSSGANVLTF
cdr3_nt: TGCGCCAGCAGTTTCATAGGGGACAGCTCTGGGGCCAACGTCCTGACTTTC

d_call: NA
clone_size: NA
cdr3_length: 16
v_call: TRBV7-9
j_call: TRBJ1-3
cdr3_aa: CASSLGAGGSGNTIYF
cdr3_nt: TGTGCCAGCAGCTTAGGGGCAGGCGGCTCTGGAAACACCATATATTTT

d_call: NA
clone_size: few
cdr3_length: 13
v_call: TRBV7-2
j_call: TRBJ1-1
cdr3_aa: CASRGNQNTEAFF
cdr3_nt: TGTGCCAGCCGGGGGAATCAGAACACTGAAGCTTTCTTT

d_call: NA
clone_size: few
cdr3_length: 13
v_call: TRBV6-2/TRBV6-3
j_call: TRBJ1-4
cdr3_aa: CASSDTGSEKLFF
cdr3_nt: TGTGCCAGCAGTGATACGGGATCCGAAAAACTGTTTTTT

d_call: TRBD1
clone_size: few
cdr3_length: 14
v_call: TRBV5-1
j_call: TRBJ1-1
cdr3_aa: CASSPDRGTTEAFF
cdr3_nt: TGCGCCAGCAGCCCCGACAGGGGGACGACTGAAGCTTTCTTT

d_call: NA
clone_size: few
cdr3_length: 13
v_call: TRBV12-3/TRBV12-4
j_call: TRBJ1-1
cdr3_aa: CASSRQARNEAFF
cdr3_nt: TGTGCCAGCAGCCGACAGGCTCGGAATGAAGCTTTCTTT

d_call: NA
clone_size: NA
cdr3_length: 14
v_call: TRBV5-6
j_call: TRBJ1-2
cdr3_aa: CASSSISREGGYTF
cdr3_nt: TGTGCCAGCAGCTCGATTTCCAGGGAAGGCGGCTACACCTTC

d_call: TRBD2
clone_size: NA
cdr3_length: 16
v_call: TRBV7-9
j_call: TRBJ2-1
cdr3_aa: CASSPSSSGGHNEQFF
cdr3_nt: TGTGCCAGCAGCCCCTCCAGTAGCGGGGGGCACAATGAGCAGTTCTTC

d_call: NA
clone_size: few
cdr3_length: 13
v_call: TRBV4-1
j_call: TRBJ1-4
cdr3_aa: CASSQVWGEKLFF
cdr3_nt: TGCGCCAGCAGCCAAGTGTGGGGTGAAAAACTGTTTTTT

d_call: NA
clone_size: NA
cdr3_length: 11
v_call: TRBV7-2
j_call: TRBJ1-1
cdr3_aa: CASSQGYVAFF
cdr3_nt: TGTGCCAGCAGTCAGGGTTATGTAGCTTTCTTT

d_call: NA
clone_size: NA
cdr3_length: 15
v_call: TRBV2
j_call: TRBJ1-5
cdr3_aa: CASTRETAANQPQHF
cdr3_nt: TGTGCCAGCACCAGGGAGACCGCCGCCAATCAGCCCCAGCATTTT

d_call: TRBD1
clone_size: NA
cdr3_length: 15
v_call: TRBV4-3
j_call: TRBJ1-5
cdr3_aa: CASSLWDRGDQPQHF
cdr3_nt: TGCGCCAGCAGCCTATGGGACAGGGGTGACCAGCCCCAGCATTTT

d_call: NA
clone_size: few
cdr3_length: 15
v_call: TRBV4-3
j_call: TRBJ1-1
cdr3_aa: CASSQDPTLNTEAFF
cdr3_nt: TGCGCCAGCAGCCAAGATCCCACGTTGAACACTGAAGCTTTCTTT

d_call: NA
clone_size: NA
cdr3_length: 16
v_call: TRBV3-1
j_call: TRBJ2-7
cdr3_aa: CASSPSRGRWSYEQYF
cdr3_nt: TGTGCCAGCAGCCCGAGTAGGGGTCGTTGGTCCTACGAGCAGTACTTC

d_call: NA
clone_size: NA
cdr3_length: 15
v_call: TRBV20-1
j_call: TRBJ1-1
cdr3_aa: CSATNLKAKNTEAFF
cdr3_nt: TGCAGTGCCACCAACCTCAAGGCTAAGAACACTGAAGCTTTCTTT

d_call: TRBD1
clone_size: few
cdr3_length: 13
v_call: TRBV6-2/TRBV6-3
j_call: TRBJ1-6
cdr3_aa: CASRDRGFSPLHF
cdr3_nt: TGTGCCAGTCGGGACAGGGGATTTTCACCCCTCCACTTT

d_call: NA
clone_size: many
cdr3_length: 17
v_call: TRBV12-3/TRBV12-4
j_call: TRBJ2-7
cdr3_aa: CASSLRNTGPPPYEQYF
cdr3_nt: TGTGCCAGCAGTTTGAGAAATACAGGGCCCCCTCCCTACGAGCAGTACTTC

d_call: NA
clone_size: NA
cdr3_length: 15
v_call: TRBV11-2
j_call: TRBJ2-5
cdr3_aa: CASSLGRTIQETQYF
cdr3_nt: TGTGCCAGCAGCTTAGGACGGACGATCCAAGAGACCCAGTACTTC

d_call: NA
clone_size: few
cdr3_length: 16
v_call: TRBV6-6
j_call: TRBJ2-4
cdr3_aa: CASSYGNLGAKNIQYF
cdr3_nt: TGTGCCAGCAGTTATGGGAACCTCGGGGCCAAAAACATTCAGTACTTC

d_call: NA
clone_size: NA
cdr3_length: 12
v_call: TRBV10-3
j_call: TRBJ2-7
cdr3_aa: CAISDYRAEQYF
cdr3_nt: TGTGCCATCAGTGATTACAGAGCTGAGCAGTACTTC

d_call: NA
clone_size: NA
cdr3_length: 13
v_call: TRBV19
j_call: TRBJ1-5
cdr3_aa: CASSIRRDQPQHF
cdr3_nt: TGTGCCAGTAGTATCCGCAGAGATCAGCCCCAGCATTTT

d_call: TRBD2
clone_size: NA
cdr3_length: 15
v_call: TRBV20-1
j_call: TRBJ2-3
cdr3_aa: CSAPRSVAGFGTQYF
cdr3_nt: TGCAGTGCCCCCCGGTCAGTAGCGGGGTTTGGTACGCAGTATTTT

d_call: NA
clone_size: NA
cdr3_length: 14
v_call: TRBV5-1
j_call: TRBJ2-3
cdr3_aa: CASSLGPAPDTQYF
cdr3_nt: TGCGCCAGCAGCCTGGGACCAGCCCCAGATACGCAGTATTTT

d_call: NA
clone_size: NA
cdr3_length: 14
v_call: TRBV4-1
j_call: TRBJ1-6
cdr3_aa: CASSQESGWSPLHF
cdr3_nt: TGCGCCAGCAGCCAAGAGTCAGGCTGGTCACCCCTCCACTTT

d_call: NA
clone_size: many
cdr3_length: 14
v_call: TRBV5-6
j_call: TRBJ2-3
cdr3_aa: CASSLSGVGDTQYF
cdr3_nt: TGTGCCAGCAGCTTATCCGGGGTGGGAGATACGCAGTATTTT

d_call: NA
clone_size: NA
cdr3_length: 17
v_call: TRBV9
j_call: TRBJ1-5
cdr3_aa: CASSVDPGLYSNQPQHF
cdr3_nt: TGTGCCAGCAGCGTAGATCCAGGGCTTTATAGCAATCAGCCCCAGCATTTT

d_call: NA
clone_size: NA
cdr3_length: 14
v_call: TRBV5-1
j_call: TRBJ1-4
cdr3_aa: CASSLNPTNEKLFF
cdr3_nt: TGCGCCAGCAGCTTGAACCCCACTAATGAAAAACTGTTTTTT

d_call: NA
clone_size: NA
cdr3_length: 14
v_call: TRBV10-3
j_call: TRBJ1-2
cdr3_aa: CAISEGVGYYGYTF
cdr3_nt: TGTGCCATCAGTGAGGGGGTAGGGTACTATGGCTACACCTTC

d_call: NA
clone_size: NA
cdr3_length: 12
v_call: TRBV6-2/TRBV6-3
j_call: TRBJ1-5
cdr3_aa: CASNNGYQPQHF
cdr3_nt: TGTGCCAGCAACAACGGGTATCAGCCCCAGCATTTT

d_call: NA
clone_size: many
cdr3_length: 12
v_call: TRBV7-9
j_call: TRBJ2-5
cdr3_aa: CASSPAGETQYF
cdr3_nt: TGTGCCAGCAGCCCCGCCGGGGAGACCCAGTACTTC